This TCR beta chain was observed in a study of T cell repertoires in cytomegalovirus infection. General study points: Within the response measured ex vivo, HLA-C-restricted CMV-specific TCR beta clonotypes were dominant.

A remark on this clonotype: The antigen is unknown.

Trimming pared 5 bases from V and 3 bases from J, leaving 10 bases between. The CDR3 contains 13 residues. The germline CDR1 and CDR2 sequences are SGHTA and FQGNSA. One entry per CDR3 protein results from TCRdb running MiXCR on the reads. The sample carries 340,000 or so distinct CDR3 sequences, roughly 25% recorded once. The material sequenced was cultured PBMCs, taken from culture after CMV antigen stimulation. This receptor was identified in a human donor in good health (CMV status not recorded). Some clones in this sample may be carry-over from other donors' samples. This sequence joins TRBV7-2 and TRBJ2-5, with D perhaps TRBD2 (5 bases). The CDR3 DNA reads as TGTGCCAGCAGCCGCGGACTCGAAGAGACCCAGTACTTC. It codes for CASSRGLEETQYF.